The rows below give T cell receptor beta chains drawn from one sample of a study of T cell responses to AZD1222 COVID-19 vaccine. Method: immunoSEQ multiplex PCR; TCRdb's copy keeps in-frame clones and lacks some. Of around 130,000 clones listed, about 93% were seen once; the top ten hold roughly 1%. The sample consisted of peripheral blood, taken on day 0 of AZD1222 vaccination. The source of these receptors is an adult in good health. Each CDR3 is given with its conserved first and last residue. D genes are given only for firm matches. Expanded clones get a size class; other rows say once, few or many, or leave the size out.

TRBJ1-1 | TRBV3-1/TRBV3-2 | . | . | TGTGCCACACTTCCCCGGGGTAGCACTGAAGCTTTCTTT | CATLPRGSTEAFF
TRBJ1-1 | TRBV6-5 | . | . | TGTGCCAGCAGTTACTCGGGGGGGAGAGGCACTGAAGCTTTCTTT | CASSYSGGRGTEAFF
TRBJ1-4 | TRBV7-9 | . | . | TGTGCCAGCAGCCCCCTGGCAGCGAGGGCAGGAGGAAAACTGTTTTTT | CASSPLAARAGGKLFF
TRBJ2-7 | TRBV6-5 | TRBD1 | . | TGTGCCAGCAGTTTCTCCCGGACAGGGGGCTACGAGCAGTACTTC | CASSFSRTGGYEQYF
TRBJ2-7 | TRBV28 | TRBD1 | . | TGTGCCAGCAGTTCAGGCCCGGAGGGACAGGGCCCTTCCTACGAGCAGTACTTC | CASSSGPEGQGPSYEQYF
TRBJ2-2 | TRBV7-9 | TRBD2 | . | TGTGCCAGCAGCTTGATGCGACTAGCGGGGGGCTTGAACACCGGGGAGCTGTTTTTT | CASSLMRLAGGLNTGELFF
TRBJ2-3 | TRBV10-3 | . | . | TGTGCCATCAGTGGTTGGCAGGGGCCTAGCACAGATACGCAGTATTTT | CAISGWQGPSTDTQYF
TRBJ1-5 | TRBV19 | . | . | TGTGCCAGTAGAAGAGGGACCGCCAATCAGCCCCAGCATTTT | CASRRGTANQPQHF
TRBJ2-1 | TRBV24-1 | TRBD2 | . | TGTGCCACCAGTGATAGGACTAGCGGTTTCAATGAGCAGTTCTTC | CATSDRTSGFNEQFF
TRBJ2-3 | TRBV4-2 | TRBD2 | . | TGTGCCAGCAGCTCCCGACCGACTAGCGGGGCCGCAGATACGCAGTATTTT | CASSSRPTSGAADTQYF
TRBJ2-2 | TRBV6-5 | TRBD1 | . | TGTGCCAGCATGGGACAGTTTAACACCGGGGAGCTGTTTTTT | CASMGQFNTGELFF
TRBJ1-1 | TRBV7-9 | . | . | TGTGCCAGCAGCTTAGTGACAGGTAACACTGAAGCTTTCTTT | CASSLVTGNTEAFF
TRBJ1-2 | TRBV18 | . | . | TGTGCCAGCTCACCAGACTATGGCTACACCTTC | CASSPDYGYTF
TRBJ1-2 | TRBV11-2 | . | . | TGTGCCAGCAGCCCCCGACCATTTGCCCTAAATAAAGCTAACTATGGCTACACCTTC | CASSPRPFALNKANYGYTF
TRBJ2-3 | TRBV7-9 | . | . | TGTGCCAGCAGGGGGTGGGAGACCCGCACAGATACGCAGTATTTT | CASRGWETRTDTQYF
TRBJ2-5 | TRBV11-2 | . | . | TGTGCCAGCAGCTCCGGAGGGACCGTCGTCTTTGAGACCCAGTACTTC | CASSSGGTVVFETQYF
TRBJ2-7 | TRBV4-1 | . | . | TGCGCCAGCAGCCAAGCCGAATCAGGGTGGTCCTACGAGCAGTACTTC | CASSQAESGWSYEQYF
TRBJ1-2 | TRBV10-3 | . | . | TGTGCCACGGCCCCCGCGACGGGTGGTGGCTACACCTTC | CATAPATGGGYTF
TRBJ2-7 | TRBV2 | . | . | TGTGCCAGCAGCAGGGACCCAGCGGGCTACGAGCAGTACTTC | CASSRDPAGYEQYF
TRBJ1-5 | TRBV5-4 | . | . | TGTGCCAGCAGCTTAAATAATCAGCCCCAGCATTTT | CASSLNNQPQHF
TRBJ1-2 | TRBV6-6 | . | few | TGTGCCAGCAGTCCAGGGGTAAACTATGGCTACACCTTC | CASSPGVNYGYTF
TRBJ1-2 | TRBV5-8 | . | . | TGTGCCAGCAGCTTGATGGGGATCTATGGCTACACCTTC | CASSLMGIYGYTF
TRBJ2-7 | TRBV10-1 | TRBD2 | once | TGCGCCAGCAGTGATCCCAGCGGGGGGGCCTACGAGCAGTACTTC | CASSDPSGGAYEQYF
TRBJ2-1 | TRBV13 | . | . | TGTGCCAGCAGCTTAGTTGGCAGGGTAGTTGATGAGCAGTTCTTC | CASSLVGRVVDEQFF
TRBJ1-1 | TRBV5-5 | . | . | TGTGCCAGCAGCGGACAGTATAACACTGAAGCTTTCTTT | CASSGQYNTEAFF
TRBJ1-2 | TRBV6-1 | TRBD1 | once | TGTGCCAGCAGTGAGGCGACAGGGGGCTGGTATGGCTACACCTTC | CASSEATGGWYGYTF
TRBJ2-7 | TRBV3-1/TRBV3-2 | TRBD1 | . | TGTGCCAGCAGCCAACCGGGACAGGGGACCGAGCAGTACTTC | CASSQPGQGTEQYF
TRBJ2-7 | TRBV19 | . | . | TGTGCCAGTAGTATAAGGTTTGAAACCTACGAGCAGTACTTC | CASSIRFETYEQYF
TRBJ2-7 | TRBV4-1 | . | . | TGCGCCAGCAGCCAAGGGGTCGTCTCCTACGAGCAGTACTTC | CASSQGVVSYEQYF
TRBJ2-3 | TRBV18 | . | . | TGTGCCAGCTCACCTCCTGGGAATACGCAGTATTTT | CASSPPGNTQYF
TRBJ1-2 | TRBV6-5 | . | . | TGTGCCAGCAGTTACTCGTCAAGGAATGGCTACACCTTC | CASSYSSRNGYTF
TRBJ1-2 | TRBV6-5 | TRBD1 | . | TGTGCCGCCCGGTCCGGGACAGAGTACGGCTACACCTTC | CAARSGTEYGYTF
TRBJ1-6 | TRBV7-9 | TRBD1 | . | TGTGCCAGCAGCGACCGGGACAGTCCTTTCTTCCACTTT | CASSDRDSPFFHF
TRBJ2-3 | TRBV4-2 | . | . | TGTGCCAGCAGCCCCCGGCTTTCGGGCACAGATACGCAGTATTTT | CASSPRLSGTDTQYF
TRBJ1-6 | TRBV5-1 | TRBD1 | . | TGCGCCAGCAGCTTGAGGGACAGTTATAATTCACCCCTCCACTTT | CASSLRDSYNSPLHF
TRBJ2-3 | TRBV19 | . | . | TGTGCCAGTACCCCATCCGACTTTTTCACAGATACGCAGTATTTT | CASTPSDFFTDTQYF
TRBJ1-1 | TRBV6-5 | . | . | TGTGCCAGCAGTTTCGGGGACTTCAACACTGAAGCTTTCTTT | CASSFGDFNTEAFF
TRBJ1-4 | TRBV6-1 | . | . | TGTGCCAGCAGTGAATTCCCTGCCCCGGGGCCAACTAATGAAAAACTGTTTTTT | CASSEFPAPGPTNEKLFF
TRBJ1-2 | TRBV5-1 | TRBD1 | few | TGCGCCAGCAGCCCAGGGGGCAGGGGCTATGGCTACACCTTC | CASSPGGRGYGYTF
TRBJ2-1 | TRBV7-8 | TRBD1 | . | TGTGCCAGCAGCGAGGAGGCAGGGGGCAATGAGCAGTTCTTC | CASSEEAGGNEQFF
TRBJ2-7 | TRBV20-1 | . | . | TGCAGTGCCAGTCCAGGCCTTGACAGTCGGCTCTCCTACGAGCAGTACTTC | CSASPGLDSRLSYEQYF
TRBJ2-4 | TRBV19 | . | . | TGTGCCAGTAGCCCCGGCCGACACGGCGGCAAAAACATTCAGTACTTC | CASSPGRHGGKNIQYF
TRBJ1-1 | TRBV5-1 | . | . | TGCGCCAGCAGCTTGGGGTTCGGTCAGGGTACTGAAGCTTTCTTT | CASSLGFGQGTEAFF
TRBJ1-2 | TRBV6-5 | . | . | TGTGCCAGCAGTTCTCCCGGGAGGTACTATGGCTACACCTTC | CASSSPGRYYGYTF
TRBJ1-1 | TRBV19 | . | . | TGTGCCAGTAGTATAGAGGTGAACACTGAAGCTTTCTTT | CASSIEVNTEAFF
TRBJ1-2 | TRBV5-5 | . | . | TGTGCCAGCAGCGGGGGAGGGACCGTATATTTCTATGGCTACACCTTC | CASSGGGTVYFYGYTF